A single sample gave rise to the 7 T cell receptor beta chains below, sequenced in a study of T cells expressing NK-cell markers. Reprocessing the 5' RACE reads, TCRdb reports a single entry for every CDR3 protein and omits DNA. The table gives about 1,300 distinct CDR3 sequences; the top ten clones make up roughly 60% of it. The sequencing input was blood T cells: a sorted CD56 or NKG2C T cell subset, CD4+ or CD8+ T cells, or bulk PBMC T cells (not recorded which). The receptors derive from a woman between 18 and 29 years old in good health.

This clonotype is called medium-sized based on its frequency. J is TRBJ1-1 and V is TRBV10-3; with no DNA, the TCRdb D assignment of TRBD1 cannot be verified. Germline CDR1 ENHRY, CDR2 SYGVKD. The CDR3 runs to 13 residues. The CDR3 reads CAISEVTGAEAFF.

Considering frequency, this clonotype is medium-sized. V and J are TRBV11-2 and TRBJ1-2; absent DNA, TCRdb's TRBD1 call cannot be checked. Per the germline V gene, CDR1 is SGHAT and CDR2 is FQNNGV. CDR3 length: 16 residues. The CDR3 spells CASSLGFRELNYGYTF.

This clonotype shows up as medium-sized by frequency. The rearrangement uses TRBV2 and TRBJ2-1; the TCRdb call, TRBD2, lacks DNA for checking. CDR3 length: 17 amino acids. Germline V CDR1 and CDR2: SNHLY, FYNNEI. CDR3 in amino acids: CARLGVGGLFFSNEQFF.

This clonotype is classed as medium-sized by frequency. The V and J genes are TRBV3-1 and TRBJ2-7; there is no DNA to check the TCRdb D call of TRBD2. There are 16 residues in the CDR3. Germline loops: CDR1 LGHDT, CDR2 YNNKEL (reference sequence). CDR3 amino acids: CASSRYYGSITYEQYF.

This chain uses TRBV14 with TRBJ2-7; TCRdb reports TRBD1, a call that lacks DNA to check it against. CDR1 is SGHDN and CDR2 is FVKESK in the germline V gene. The CDR3 length is 15 residues. CDR3 in amino acids: CASSSRDPGTYEQYF.

Measured by frequency, this clonotype is medium-sized. The gene calls are TRBV3-1 and TRBJ1-3. Germline values: CDR1 LGHDT, CDR2 YNNKEL (reference sequence). This CDR3 is built from 17 residues. The CDR3 loop reads CASSQDLGLALGNTIYF.

According to its frequency, this clonotype is medium-sized. This sequence joins TRBV29-1 and TRBJ1-2; TCRdb names TRBD1, which stays unverified in the absence of DNA. CDR3 size: 14 residues. Germline values: CDR1 SQVTM, CDR2 ANQGSEA. CDR3 sequence reads: CSVGVVGEEYGYTF. Full variable domain (outside the CDR3, taken from reference TRBV29-1 and TRBJ1-2): SAVISQKPSRDICQRGTSLTIQCQVDSQVTMMFWYRQQPGQSLTLIATANQGSEATYESGFVIDKFPISRPNLTFSTLTVSNMSPEDSSIYLCSVGVVGEEYGYTFGSGTRLTVV.